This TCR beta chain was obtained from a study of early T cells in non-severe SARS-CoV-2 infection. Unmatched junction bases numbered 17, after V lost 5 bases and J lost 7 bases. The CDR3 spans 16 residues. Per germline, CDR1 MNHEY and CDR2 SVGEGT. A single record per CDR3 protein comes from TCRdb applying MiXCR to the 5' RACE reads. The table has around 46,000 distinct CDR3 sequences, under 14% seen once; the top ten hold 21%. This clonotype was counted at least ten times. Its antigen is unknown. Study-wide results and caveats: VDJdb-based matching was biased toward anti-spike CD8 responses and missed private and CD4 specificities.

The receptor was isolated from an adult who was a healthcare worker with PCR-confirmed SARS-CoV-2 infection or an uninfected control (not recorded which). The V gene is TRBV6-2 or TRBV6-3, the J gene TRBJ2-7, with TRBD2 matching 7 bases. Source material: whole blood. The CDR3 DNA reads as TGTGCCAGCAGTCATCGCCACCCGCGGGAGCGGGGAGAGCAGTACTTC. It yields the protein CASSHRHPRERGEQYF.